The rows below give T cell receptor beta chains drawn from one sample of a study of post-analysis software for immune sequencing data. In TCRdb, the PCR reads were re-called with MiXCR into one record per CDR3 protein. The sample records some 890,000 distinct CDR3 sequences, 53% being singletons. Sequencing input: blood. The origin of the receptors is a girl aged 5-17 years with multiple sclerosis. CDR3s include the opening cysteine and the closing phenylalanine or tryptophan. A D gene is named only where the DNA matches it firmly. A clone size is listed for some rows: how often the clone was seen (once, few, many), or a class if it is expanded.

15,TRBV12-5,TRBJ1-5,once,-,TGTGCTAGTGGATCTGGACAGCCGGGCAATCAGCCCCAGCATTTT,CASGSGQPGNQPQHF
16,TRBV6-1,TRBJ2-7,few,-,TGTGCCAGCAGTGAATCCTCCTGGGGCTCAGTCTACGAGCAGTACTTC,CASSESSWGSVYEQYF
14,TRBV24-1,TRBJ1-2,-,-,TGTGCCACCAGTGACAGGGGTAGGGACTATGGCTACACCTTC,CATSDRGRDYGYTF
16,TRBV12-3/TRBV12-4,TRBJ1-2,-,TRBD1,TGTGCCAGCAGTCCCGGGACAGGGGGTATCTTGAGCGGCTACACCTTC,CASSPGTGGILSGYTF
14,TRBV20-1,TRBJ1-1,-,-,TGCAGTGCTAGAGGTGGGGGGGCGAGCACTGAAGCTTTCTTT,CSARGGGASTEAFF
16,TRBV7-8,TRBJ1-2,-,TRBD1,TGTGCCAGCAGCTTATCCAGGGGACAGGGGGCCTATGGCTACACCTTC,CASSLSRGQGAYGYTF
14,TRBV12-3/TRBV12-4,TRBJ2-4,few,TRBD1,TGTGCCAGCAGTTTAAGGACAGGGGGCGGAGAGCAGTACTTC,CASSLRTGGGEQYF
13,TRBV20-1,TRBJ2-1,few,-,TGCAGTGCTAGAGATGCGCGTTACAATGAGCAGTTCTTC,CSARDARYNEQFF
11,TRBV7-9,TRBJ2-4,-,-,TGTGCCAGCAGCTTCGGGGATAGGGCGTACTTC,CASSFGDRAYF
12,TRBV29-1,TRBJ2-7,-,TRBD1,TGCAGCGTTGAGGGACAGGGGGATGAGCAGTACTTC,CSVEGQGDEQYF
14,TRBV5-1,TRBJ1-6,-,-,TGCGCCAGCAGCTTCGGGATCTATAATTCACCCCTCCACTTT,CASSFGIYNSPLHF
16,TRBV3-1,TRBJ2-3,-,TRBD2,TGTGCCAGCAGCCAAGATCTGGCGGGGGTCACAGATACGCAGTATTTT,CASSQDLAGVTDTQYF
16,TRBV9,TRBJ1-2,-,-,TGTGCCAGCAGCGTAGGGAACCCCGCGGGGAACTATGGCTACACCTTC,CASSVGNPAGNYGYTF
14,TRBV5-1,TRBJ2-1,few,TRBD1,TGCGCCAGCAGCGGGGGACAGGGTGGACGTGAGCAGTTCTTC,CASSGGQGGREQFF
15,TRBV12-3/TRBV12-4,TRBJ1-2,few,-,TGTGCCAGCAGTTTAGCAGGGAGGACTAACTATGGCTACACCTTC,CASSLAGRTNYGYTF
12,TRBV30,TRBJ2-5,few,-,TGTGCCTGGAGTATCCTTCCAGAGACCCAGTACTTC,CAWSILPETQYF
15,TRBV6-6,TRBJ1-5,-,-,TGTGCCAGCAAATCCGGAGACTTTAGCAATCAGCCCCAGCATTTT,CASKSGDFSNQPQHF
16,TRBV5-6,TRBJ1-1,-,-,TGTGCCAGCAGCTCCAACAAGTGGCTGAAAGGCACTGAAGCTTTCTTT,CASSSNKWLKGTEAFF
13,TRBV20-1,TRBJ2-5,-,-,TGCAGTGCTAGTCCCCCGGGAGTGGAGACCCAGTACTTC,CSASPPGVETQYF
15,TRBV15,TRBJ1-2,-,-,TGTGCCACCAGCACTAAGCTTGGGGGCCCAGGGGGCTACACCTTC,CATSTKLGGPGGYTF
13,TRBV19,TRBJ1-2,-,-,TGTGCCAGTAGAATTCGAACTAACTATGGCTACACCTTC,CASRIRTNYGYTF
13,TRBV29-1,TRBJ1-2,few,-,TGCAGCGTGGGGCAGGGGTCTGGCTATGGCTACACCTTC,CSVGQGSGYGYTF